The rows below give T cell receptor beta chains drawn from one sample of a study of blood T cell repertoires in COVID-19. Assay: immunoSEQ multiplex PCR; the TCRdb copy retains only in-frame clones and omits some. The sample contains 200,000 or so clones, more than 80% of which appear only once. Material: PBMCs or T cells enriched from blood (not recorded which). These receptor sequences come from a woman in her thirties or forties with acute COVID-19. CDR3s include the opening cysteine and the closing phenylalanine or tryptophan. The D gene is left open where the match is weak. Clone size is stated in some rows and not others, as once, few, many or a class when expanded.

TRBV19,NA,NA,TRBJ1-4,CASSRRLQNEKLFF,TGTGCCAGTAGCCGGCGGCTGCAGAATGAAAAACTGTTTTTT
TRBV4-3,TRBD2,NA,TRBJ2-1,CASSQAGTSDWNEQFF,TGCGCCAGCAGCCAAGCCGGGACTAGCGATTGGAATGAGCAGTTCTTC
TRBV13,NA,NA,TRBJ1-2,CASRSGGGFSGYTF,TGTGCCAGCAGGTCCGGGGGTGGATTTAGTGGCTACACCTTC
TRBV3-1/TRBV3-2,NA,NA,TRBJ1-2,CASHHTRKPNYGYTF,TGTGCCAGCCACCATACGAGGAAGCCTAACTATGGCTACACCTTC
TRBV7-2,NA,NA,TRBJ2-3,CASSLSYTDTQYF,TGTGCCAGCAGCTTATCCTACACAGATACGCAGTATTTT
TRBV11-2,NA,NA,TRBJ1-3,CASSWRTVSTSGNTIYF,TGTGCCAGCAGCTGGAGGACAGTTTCAACCTCTGGAAACACCATATATTTT
TRBV24-1,NA,NA,TRBJ2-2,CATSSRGFGELFF,TGTGCCACCAGTTCCAGGGGTTTCGGGGAGCTGTTTTTT
TRBV20-1,NA,NA,TRBJ1-2,CSARSPGGYTF,TGCAGTGCTAGGTCCCCGGGTGGCTACACCTTC
TRBV7-3,NA,NA,TRBJ1-3,CASSPGGLSGNTIYF,TGTGCCAGCAGCCCCGGGGGGCTCTCTGGAAACACCATATATTTT
TRBV30,TRBD1,NA,TRBJ2-3,CASEGQGAGDTQYF,TGTGCTTCCGAGGGACAGGGGGCAGGGGATACGCAGTATTTT
TRBV7-2,TRBD1,NA,TRBJ1-2,CASSLGRTGLRGYTF,TGTGCCAGCAGCTTAGGAAGGACAGGGTTAAGGGGCTACACCTTC
TRBV6-2/TRBV6-3,NA,NA,TRBJ1-1,CASSLKQGNTEAFF,TGTGCCAGCAGCCTTAAACAGGGAAATACTGAAGCTTTCTTT
TRBV2,TRBD1,NA,TRBJ2-2,CASSPDRGKGGELFF,TGTGCCAGCAGTCCCGACAGGGGGAAGGGCGGGGAGCTGTTTTTT
TRBV2,TRBD1,NA,TRBJ2-5,CASAPKGAGVETQYF,TGTGCCAGCGCTCCCAAGGGGGCGGGTGTAGAGACCCAGTACTTC
TRBV5-1,NA,NA,TRBJ1-6,CASSLERGSLHF,TGCGCCAGCAGCTTGGAACGGGGATCCCTCCACTTT
TRBV30,TRBD1,NA,TRBJ2-1,CACTRGQGTYNEQFF,TGTGCCTGTACCAGGGGGCAAGGGACCTACAATGAGCAGTTCTTC
TRBV4-1,TRBD1,few,TRBJ1-6,CASSPTLQGRLTLDNSPLHF,TGCGCCAGCAGCCCTACCTTACAGGGGCGCCTAACTTTGGATAATTCACCCCTCCACTTT
TRBV6-4,NA,NA,TRBJ2-1,CASSLRGGYEQFF,TGTGCCAGCAGCCTAAGGGGGGGGTACGAGCAGTTCTTC
TRBV5-1,NA,NA,TRBJ1-2,CASSAGETNYGYTF,TGCGCCAGCAGCGCAGGGGAAACTAACTATGGCTACACCTTC
TRBV2,NA,NA,TRBJ1-6,CASSDPRQAMNSPLHF,TGTGCCAGCAGTGACCCCCGACAGGCGATGAATTCACCCCTCCACTTT
TRBV5-1,NA,NA,TRBJ1-3,CASSLPAGNSGNTIYF,TGCGCCAGCAGCTTACCGGCAGGGAACTCTGGAAACACCATATATTTT
TRBV6-5,TRBD1,NA,TRBJ1-1,CASKKEGAGGEAFF,TGTGCCAGCAAAAAAGAGGGGGCTGGCGGTGAAGCTTTCTTT
TRBV5-1,TRBD1,NA,TRBJ2-5,CASSLSTGKETQYF,TGCGCCAGCAGCTTATCGACAGGGAAAGAGACCCAGTACTTC
TRBV6-5,NA,few,TRBJ1-1,CASETGWDTEAFF,TGTGCCAGCGAAACAGGGTGGGACACTGAAGCTTTCTTT
TRBV24-1,TRBD1,NA,TRBJ2-5,CATSAAGGGKETQYF,TGTGCCACCAGTGCTGCAGGGGGCGGGAAAGAGACCCAGTACTTC
TRBV6-5,NA,NA,TRBJ1-5,CASESAPGPQHF,TGTGCCAGCGAGTCCGCTCCAGGGCCCCAGCATTTT
TRBV14,TRBD1,NA,TRBJ1-2,CASSPSLGRGQGVFGYTF,TGTGCCAGCAGCCCCTCTCTGGGGAGAGGACAGGGCGTTTTCGGCTACACCTTC
TRBV7-8,NA,many,TRBJ1-2,CASSRDRANYGYTF,TGTGCCAGCAGCCGAGACAGAGCTAACTATGGCTACACCTTC
TRBV10-2,TRBD2,NA,TRBJ2-5,CASRGGLAGGETQYF,TGCGCCAGCAGGGGGGGACTAGCGGGGGGAGAGACCCAGTACTTC
TRBV19,TRBD1,NA,TRBJ1-2,CASLPQGGNYGYTF,TGTGCCAGTTTACCACAGGGGGGTAACTATGGCTACACCTTC
TRBV2,NA,NA,TRBJ1-5,CASSEDSYSNQPQHF,TGTGCCAGCAGTGAAGACAGTTATAGCAATCAGCCCCAGCATTTT
TRBV29-1,TRBD1,NA,TRBJ1-3,CSVEDSGQGSGNTIYF,TGCAGCGTTGAAGATAGCGGACAGGGGTCTGGAAACACCATATATTTT
TRBV9,TRBD2,NA,TRBJ2-1,CASSGSGGAVEQFF,TGTGCCAGCAGCGGGAGCGGGGGGGCGGTTGAGCAGTTCTTC
TRBV5-1,NA,NA,TRBJ2-7,CASSSAYEQYF,TGCGCCAGCAGCTCCGCCTACGAGCAGTACTTC
TRBV6-5,NA,NA,TRBJ2-2,CASSYSTRDAGELFF,TGTGCCAGCAGTTACTCGACGCGGGATGCCGGGGAGCTGTTTTTT
TRBV5-5,NA,NA,TRBJ2-6,CASRGGGSEANVLTF,TGTGCCAGCAGGGGAGGGGGGTCTGAGGCCAACGTCCTGACTTTC
TRBV29-1,TRBD1,NA,TRBJ1-2,CSVTGGLDYGYTF,TGCAGCGTAACAGGGGGTCTTGACTATGGCTACACCTTC
TRBV5-1,NA,NA,TRBJ1-1,CASHGGTEAFF,TGCGCCAGCCACGGGGGGACTGAAGCTTTCTTT
TRBV24-1,TRBD1,NA,TRBJ1-5,CATSRGTGEVSNQPQHF,TGTGCCACCAGTCGCGGTACAGGGGAGGTGAGCAATCAGCCCCAGCATTTT
TRBV6-1,NA,few,TRBJ1-3,CASSEMSGLGGNTIYF,TGTGCCAGCAGTGAAATGTCAGGCTTGGGAGGGAACACCATATATTTT
TRBV2,TRBD2,NA,TRBJ2-1,CASSPSGGATYNEQFF,TGTGCCAGCAGTCCTAGCGGGGGGGCCACCTACAATGAGCAGTTCTTC
TRBV7-2,TRBD2,NA,TRBJ2-7,CASSVERGAVYEQYF,TGTGCCAGCAGCGTTGAGCGGGGGGCCGTCTACGAGCAGTACTTC
TRBV3-1/TRBV3-2,NA,NA,TRBJ2-2,CASSQARGGNGELFF,TGTGCCAGCAGCCAAGCCAGGGGAGGGAACGGGGAGCTGTTTTTT
TRBV27,NA,NA,TRBJ1-5,CASSLSGTPVDQPQHF,TGTGCCAGCAGTTTATCCGGGACACCGGTCGATCAGCCCCAGCATTTT
TRBV2,TRBD2,NA,TRBJ2-5,CASSGASGGAETQYF,TGTGCCAGCAGTGGGGCTAGCGGGGGGGCTGAGACCCAGTACTTC
TRBV11-2,NA,NA,TRBJ2-6,CASSLDQVSGANVLTF,TGTGCCAGCAGCTTAGACCAGGTCTCTGGGGCCAACGTCCTGACTTTC